This entry lists 28 T cell receptor beta chains sequenced from one sample in a study of memory CD4+ T cells and cytomegalovirus serostatus. Here immunoSEQ multiplex PCR was the method, and the copy in TCRdb shows in-frame clones only, minus some. The sample carries 50,000 to 70,000 clones, roughly 77% recorded once. Single viable CD3+CD4+CD8-CD45RO+ cells were sorted as the memory CD4+ T cells. The sequenced sample consisted of memory CD4+ T cells from blood. Every receptor here comes from an adult in good health and CMV-seropositive.

The chain joins TRBV5-6 to TRBJ1-3; D may be TRBD1 (5 bases). The CDR3 totals 15 residues. CDR1 is SGHDT and CDR2 is YYEEEE in the germline V gene. Trimming took off 0 bases at V and 2 bases at J, with 9 bases between the two ends. CDR3 bases: TGTGCCAGCAGCTTGGTAGGGACCGCTGGAAACACCATATATTTT. Amino acids: CASSLVGTAGNTIYF. Together with reference TRBV5-6 and TRBJ1-3, the CDR3 gives the full variable domain: DAGVTQSPTHLIKTRGQQVTLRCSPKSGHDTVSWYQQALGQGPQFIFQYYEEEERQRGNFPDRFSGHQFPNYSSELNVNALLLGDSALYLCASSLVGTAGNTIYFGEGSWLTVV.

V gene TRBV29-1 combines with J gene TRBJ1-5; D is undetermined. There are 14 residues in the CDR3. The V end was cut by 4 bases, the J end by 0 bases, with 10 bases between. Germline assignment: CDR1 SQVTM and CDR2 ANQGSEA. The CDR3 reads CSVGSQYSNQPQHF. The CDR3 nucleotides are TGCAGCGTTGGCTCCCAGTATAGCAATCAGCCCCAGCATTTT.

This clone appeared a few times. V is TRBV27 and J is TRBJ1-5; no definite D call. Germline CDR1 MNHEY, CDR2 SMNVEV (reference sequence). Trimming left V 2 bases short and J 2 bases short, with 13 bases between. The CDR3 runs 16 residues. The CDR3 sequence: CASSLGRLLGNQPQHF. The CDR3 DNA reads as TGTGCCAGCAGTTTAGGTCGGTTGCTGGGCAATCAGCCCCAGCATTTT.

This clone appeared a single time. V gene TRBV19 combines with J gene TRBJ2-7; no firm D call. This CDR3 is built from 13 residues. Trimming removed 6 bases from V and 0 bases from J, with 9 bases in between. Germline CDR1 is LNHDA and CDR2 is SQIVND (reference sequence). CDR3 loop: CASSRDHSYEQYF. The CDR3 DNA sequence: TGTGCCAGTAGCCGCGACCACTCCTACGAGCAGTACTTC.

The chain combines TRBV4-1 with TRBJ2-2; 9 positions match TRBD2. CDR3 length: 18 amino acids. Germline values: CDR1 MGHRA, CDR2 YSYEKL. Trimming removed 10 bases from V and 0 bases from J; junction bases left unmatched: 15. Here the CDR3 DNA reads TGCGCCATCCCTCCGTGGAGTAGCGGGAGCTCGAACACCGGGGAGCTGTTTTTT. This codes for CAIPPWSSGSSNTGELFF.

The gene calls are TRBV2 and TRBJ2-3, with D perhaps TRBD2 (6 bases). V was trimmed by 8 bases and J by 6 bases, leaving 21 bases between them. CDR1 and CDR2 from the germline V gene are SNHLY and FYNNEI. The length of the CDR3 is 15 residues. This CDR3 is CASRAGTSWGDTQYF. In DNA form, the CDR3 reads TGTGCCAGCCGGGCCGGGACTTCCTGGGGGGATACGCAGTATTTT.

A single count supports this clone. The chain has TRBV4-2 and TRBJ2-7; TRBD1 aligns across 7 bases. J gave up 7 bases and V 4 bases, and 13 bases lay outside the gene matches. Germline V CDR1 and CDR2: LGHNA, YNFKEQ. The CDR3 sequence is 15 residues long. The CDR3 DNA reads TGTGCCAGCAGCCCCGGGACAGCCTCATCGGGGGAGCAGTACTTC. It codes for CASSPGTASSGEQYF.

This chain uses TRBV6-5 with TRBJ1-2; TRBD1 matches at 8 bases. With 5 bases clipped from V and 8 bases from J, the junction kept 10 bases outside the gene matches. CDR3 length: 14 residues. Germline V gene lookup returns CDR1 MNHEY and CDR2 SVGAGI. DNA for the CDR3: TGTGCCAGCAGTCCCCGCAGGGGGCTTCAGGGCTACACCTTC. Translated: CASSPRRGLQGYTF.

The V gene is TRBV5-6, the J gene TRBJ2-5; TRBD2 agrees at 9 bases. CDR3 length: 15 amino acids. V dropped 0 bases and J dropped 5; count of bases not matched to a gene: 5. Germline-derived CDR1 and CDR2 are SGHDT and YYEEEE. The CDR3 loop is CASSLVGLAIETQYF. Written as DNA, the CDR3 is TGTGCCAGCAGCTTGGTGGGACTAGCCATCGAGACCCAGTACTTC. The full variable domain, its missing parts supplied by reference TRBV5-6 and TRBJ2-5, is DAGVTQSPTHLIKTRGQQVTLRCSPKSGHDTVSWYQQALGQGPQFIFQYYEEEERQRGNFPDRFSGHQFPNYSSELNVNALLLGDSALYLCASSLVGLAIETQYFGPGTRLLVL.

The V and J genes are TRBV18 and TRBJ1-1; D gene ambiguous. V was trimmed by 4 bases and J by 3 bases, leaving 12 bases between them. Per germline, CDR1 KGHSH and CDR2 LQKENI. The CDR3 has 14 amino acids. CDR3: CASSQSPRDTEAFF. The CDR3 DNA reads as TGTGCCAGCTCACAATCTCCCCGGGACACTGAAGCTTTCTTT.

This rearrangement joins TRBV28 to TRBJ1-5, with TRBD1 matching over 8 bases. CDR3 length: 15 amino acids. The germline V gene encodes CDR1 MDHEN and CDR2 SYDVKM. J lost 2 bases, V lost 3 bases, and 3 bases had no gene match. CDR3 sequence (DNA): TGTGCCAGCAGTTTCCTGACAGGGGGCAATCAGCCCCAGCATTTT. It codes for CASSFLTGGNQPQHF.

This sequence joins TRBV5-1 and TRBJ1-2; TRBD1 matches at 8 bases. The V segment lost 2 bases and the J segment 7 bases; nucleotides outside the gene matches: 10. Germline values: CDR1 SGHRS, CDR2 YFSETQ. There are 15 residues in the CDR3. The DNA for the CDR3 is TGCGCCAGCAGCTTATCTACAACAGGGGGGGCTGGCTACACCTTC. Translation gives CASSLSTTGGAGYTF. The variable domain in full, completed from reference TRBV5-1 and TRBJ1-2, reads KAGVTQTPRYLIKTRGQQVTLSCSPISGHRSVSWYQQTPGQGLQFLFEYFSETQRNKGNFPGRFSGRQFSNSRSEMNVSTLELGDSALYLCASSLSTTGGAGYTFGSGTRLTVV.

This clone turned up a few times. This chain links TRBV7-8 with TRBJ1-2; 7 bases align to TRBD1. Unmatched junction bases numbered 12, after V lost 4 bases and J lost 10 bases. CDR1 and CDR2 (germline): SGHVS, FQNEAQ. This CDR3 contains 14 residues. CDR3 DNA: TGTGCCAGCAGCTCACTCCCCTCGACAGGGTCCTACACCTTC. Encoded protein: CASSSLPSTGSYTF.

V and J are TRBV6-6 and TRBJ1-2, with D possibly TRBD1 on 6 matching bases. The germline V and J ends were trimmed by 5 bases and 4 bases, with 14 bases remaining between them. The CDR3 spans 14 residues. Germline lookup yields CDR1 MNHNY and CDR2 SVGAGI (reference sequence). The CDR3 DNA reads as TGTGCCAGCAGTCCGTATCGGGGGGCCTATGGCTACACCTTC. This encodes CASSPYRGAYGYTF.

The rearrangement links TRBV6-1 to TRBJ2-7; a possible D gene is TRBD2 (5 bases). This CDR3 comprises 14 residues. Germline lookup yields CDR1 MNHNS and CDR2 SASEGT. V was shortened by 7 bases and J by 3 bases, with 16 bases between the two germline ends. CDR3 sequence (DNA): TGTGCCAGCAAAGACGCGACTAAAGACTACGAGCAGTACTTC. Protein product: CASKDATKDYEQYF.

The chain is built from TRBV19 and TRBJ1-5; possibly TRBD1 for D (6 bases). Trimming removed 5 bases at V and 0 bases at J, with 11 bases between. CDR1 and CDR2 from the germline V gene are LNHDA and SQIVND (reference sequence). There are 15 residues in the CDR3. The CDR3 coding sequence is TGTGCCAGTAGTGTTCAGGGGAATAGCAATCAGCCCCAGCATTTT. Translated, it gives CASSVQGNSNQPQHF.

This chain links TRBV27 with TRBJ2-5, with 7 bases fitting TRBD2. Germline V gene sequence: CDR1 MNHEY, CDR2 SMNVEV (reference sequence). This CDR3 comprises 16 residues. V lost 6 bases and J lost 4; bases outside the gene matches: 14. CDR3 sequence reads: CASRLRGWEGSETQYF. The CDR3 region has the DNA TGTGCCAGCAGGCTCCGCGGGTGGGAGGGTTCAGAGACCCAGTACTTC.

V and J are TRBV19 and TRBJ2-1; 12 bases are shared with TRBD2. The germline V gene has CDR1 LNHDA and CDR2 SQIVND (reference sequence). The CDR3 is 15 residues long. The junction had 1 base not matched to a gene; V was cut back by 5 bases and J by 2 bases. CDR3 coding DNA: TGTGCCAGTAGTCTAGCGGGAGGGACCTACAATGAGCAGTTCTTC. As protein: CASSLAGGTYNEQFF.

This chain joins TRBV5-1 and TRBJ2-5; 12 bases are a match to TRBD2. J gave up 9 bases and V 2 bases, and 11 bases lay outside the gene matches. CDR1 SGHRS and CDR2 YFSETQ come from the germline V gene. The CDR3 length is 16 residues. The CDR3: CASSFGLAGGPRSQYF. As DNA, the CDR3 is TGCGCCAGCAGCTTCGGGCTAGCGGGAGGGCCGAGGTCCCAGTACTTC.

This chain joins TRBV19 and TRBJ1-3; no clear D gene. Looked up from germline, CDR1 is LNHDA and CDR2 is SQIVND (reference sequence). V was cut by 0 bases and J by 4 bases, with 1 base left in between. The CDR3 extends over 12 amino acids. CDR3 sequence reads: CASSIDGNTIYF. The CDR3 DNA follows: TGTGCCAGTAGTATAGACGGAAACACCATATATTTT.

This clone was observed a handful of times. The chain links TRBV6-1 to TRBJ1-5; the D gene is possibly TRBD1 (6 bases). Between the trimmed V and J ends, which lost 9 bases and 2 bases, there was a span of 14 bases. The CDR3 extends over 14 amino acids. Germline values: CDR1 MNHNS, CDR2 SASEGT. CDR3 protein: CASEQGWGNQPQHF. CDR3 nucleotide sequence: TGTGCCAGTGAACAGGGTTGGGGCAATCAGCCCCAGCATTTT.

A single count supports this clone. J is TRBJ1-1 and V is TRBV7-9; TRBD1 aligns across 9 bases. Per the germline V gene, CDR1 is SEHNR and CDR2 is FQNEAQ (reference sequence). This CDR3 comprises 14 residues. J gave up 5 bases and V 8 bases, and 9 bases lay outside the gene matches. This chain's CDR3 is CASEPGQGRTEAFF. In DNA, the CDR3 is TGTGCCAGCGAACCGGGACAGGGTCGAACTGAAGCTTTCTTT.

The chain uses TRBV7-8 and TRBJ1-3; D remains ambiguous. The CDR3 totals 15 residues. Germline-derived CDR1 and CDR2 are SGHVS and FQNEAQ. Trimming took off 0 bases at V and 2 bases at J, with 8 bases between the two ends. CDR3 protein: CASSLAQPPGNTIYF. CDR3 DNA: TGTGCCAGCAGCTTAGCGCAGCCTCCTGGAAACACCATATATTTT. Complete variable domain (other parts from reference TRBV7-8 and TRBJ1-3): GAGVSQSPRYKVAKRGQDVALRCDPISGHVSLFWYQQALGQGPEFLTYFQNEAQLDKSGLPSDRFFAERPEGSVSTLKIQRTQQEDSAVYLCASSLAQPPGNTIYFGEGSWLTVV.

The chain links TRBV7-7 to TRBJ2-5; D ambiguous. The germline V gene encodes CDR1 SSHAT and CDR2 FNYEAQ (reference sequence). The ends were cut back, 5 bases at V and 5 bases at J, with 6 bases in the middle. The CDR3 sequence is 11 residues long. The CDR3 region has the DNA TGTGCCAGCAGCGTCGGGGAGACCCAGTACTTC. Its protein is CASSVGETQYF.

V gene TRBV6-5 combines with J gene TRBJ2-5; D perhaps matches TRBD1 (6 bases). V was pared by 4 bases and J by 4 bases, with 13 bases between. This CDR3 has 14 residues. Germline CDR1 and CDR2: MNHEY and SVGAGI. For the CDR3, the DNA is TGTGCCAGCAGTTGGAACAGGGTCGGAGAGACCCAGTACTTC. It specifies CASSWNRVGETQYF.

This clone has only a few counts. The CDR3 loop is CASSGGQTVAYGYTF. The CDR3 DNA reads TGTGCCAGCAGTGGGGGACAGACCGTAGCCTATGGCTACACCTTC. The V call is TRBV11-2, the J call TRBJ1-2, with 7 bases lining up with TRBD1. The J segment lost 4 bases and the V segment lost 6 bases, leaving 11 bases of the junction unmatched. The CDR3 extends over 15 amino acids. The germline gives CDR1 SGHAT, CDR2 FQNNGV.

The chain combines TRBV10-1 with TRBJ1-1, with no clear D. The CDR3 is made up of 13 amino acids. Germline CDR1 and CDR2: WNHNN and SYGVQD (reference sequence). V was cut by 0 bases and J by 9 bases, with 11 bases left in between. The CDR3 is CASSESGLGKAFF. CDR3 nucleotide sequence: TGCGCCAGCAGTGAGTCGGGGTTAGGGAAAGCTTTCTTT.

The gene calls are TRBV6-5 and TRBJ2-3, with a possible D match to TRBD2 (5 bases). Per germline, CDR1 MNHEY and CDR2 SVGAGI. Trimming shortened V by 4 bases and J by 5 bases, and 19 bases separated the two germline ends. The CDR3 runs to 16 residues. CDR3 DNA sequence: TGTGCCAGCAGTTCCAACGCGGCCTTTGCGGGAGATACGCAGTATTTT. Its protein product is CASSSNAAFAGDTQYF.